The clone carrying this T cell receptor (beta chain) was observed at least ten times. The record originates from a study of T cells after yellow fever vaccination. Study summary: Researchers used CD3, CD45RA, CCR7 and CD95 to sort out EM, EMRA, CM and Tscm memory subsets.

MiXCR, applied by TCRdb to the 5' RACE reads, yields one record per CDR3 protein. Of 4,500 to 5,000 distinct CDR3 sequences listed, 7.8% are singletons. CDR1 is SGHDT and CDR2 is YYEEEE in the germline V gene. Trimming removed 0 bases at V and 4 bases at J, with 9 bases between. The length of the CDR3 is 14 residues. This rearrangement joins TRBV5-6 to TRBJ2-3; D uncertain. This specimen was PBMCs, either bulk or a sorted T-cell subset (CD4+, CD8+, memory, or dextramer-sorted; not recorded which), taken around 45 days after the first yellow fever vaccination. The receptor was isolated from a man younger than 35 who received the YFV17D yellow fever vaccine. DNA of the CDR3: TGTGCCAGCAGCTTGGGTCCACCAGCAGATACGCAGTATTTT. It encodes CASSLGPPADTQYF.